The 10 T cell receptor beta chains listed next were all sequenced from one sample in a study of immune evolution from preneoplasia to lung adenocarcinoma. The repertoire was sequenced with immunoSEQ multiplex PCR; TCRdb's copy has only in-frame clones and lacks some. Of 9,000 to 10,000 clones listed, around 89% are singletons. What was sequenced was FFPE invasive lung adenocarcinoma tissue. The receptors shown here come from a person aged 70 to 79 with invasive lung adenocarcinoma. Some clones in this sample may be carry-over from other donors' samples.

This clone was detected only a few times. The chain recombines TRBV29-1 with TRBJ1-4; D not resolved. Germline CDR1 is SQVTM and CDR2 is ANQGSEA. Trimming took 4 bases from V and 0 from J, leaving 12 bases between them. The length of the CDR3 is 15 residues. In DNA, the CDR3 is TGCAGCGTTGGCCCTCACCTTTCAACTAATGAAAAACTGTTTTTT. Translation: CSVGPHLSTNEKLFF.

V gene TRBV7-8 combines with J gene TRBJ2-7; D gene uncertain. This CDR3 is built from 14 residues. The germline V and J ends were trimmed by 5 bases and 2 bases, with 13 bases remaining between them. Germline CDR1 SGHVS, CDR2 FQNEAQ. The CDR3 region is CASSLSTITYEQYF. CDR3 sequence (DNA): TGTGCCAGCAGCCTCTCGACAATCACCTACGAGCAGTACTTC.

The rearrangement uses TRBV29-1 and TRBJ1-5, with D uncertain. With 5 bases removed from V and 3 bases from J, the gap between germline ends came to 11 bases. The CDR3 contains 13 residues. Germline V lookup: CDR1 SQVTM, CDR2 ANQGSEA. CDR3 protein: CSVRTDSNQPQHF. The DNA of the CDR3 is TGCAGCGTTCGGACTGACTCCAATCAGCCCCAGCATTTT.

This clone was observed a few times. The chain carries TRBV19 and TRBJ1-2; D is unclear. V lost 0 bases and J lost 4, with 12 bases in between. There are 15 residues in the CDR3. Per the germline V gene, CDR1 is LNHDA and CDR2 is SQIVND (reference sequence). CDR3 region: CASSIDNLWGYGYTF. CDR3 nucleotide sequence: TGTGCCAGTAGTATAGATAACCTCTGGGGCTATGGCTACACCTTC.

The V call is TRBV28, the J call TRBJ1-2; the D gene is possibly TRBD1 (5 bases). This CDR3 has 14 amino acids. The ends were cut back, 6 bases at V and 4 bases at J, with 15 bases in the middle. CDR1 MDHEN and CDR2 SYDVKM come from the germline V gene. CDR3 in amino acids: CASSLGAAGYGYTF. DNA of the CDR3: TGTGCCAGCAGCCTCGGGGCAGCTGGCTATGGCTACACCTTC.

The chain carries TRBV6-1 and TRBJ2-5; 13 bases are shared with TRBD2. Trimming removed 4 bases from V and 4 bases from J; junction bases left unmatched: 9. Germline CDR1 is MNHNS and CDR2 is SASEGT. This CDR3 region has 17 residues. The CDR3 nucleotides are TGTGCCAGCAGTGCGCGGACTAGCGGGAGTGGTGGAGAGACCCAGTACTTC. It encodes CASSARTSGSGGETQYF.

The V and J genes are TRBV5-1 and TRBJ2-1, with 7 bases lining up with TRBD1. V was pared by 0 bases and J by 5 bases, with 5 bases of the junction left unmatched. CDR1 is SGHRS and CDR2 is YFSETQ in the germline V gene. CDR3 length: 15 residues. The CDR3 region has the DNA TGCGCCAGCAGCTTGGAAGGACAGGCTAACAATGAGCAGTTCTTC. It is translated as CASSLEGQANNEQFF.

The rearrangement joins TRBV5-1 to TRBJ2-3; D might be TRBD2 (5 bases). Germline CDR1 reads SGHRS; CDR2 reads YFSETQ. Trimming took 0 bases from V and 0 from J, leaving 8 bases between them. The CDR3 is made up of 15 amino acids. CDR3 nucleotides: TGCGCCAGCAGCTTGGGCGGGCCTAGCACAGATACGCAGTATTTT. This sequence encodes CASSLGGPSTDTQYF.

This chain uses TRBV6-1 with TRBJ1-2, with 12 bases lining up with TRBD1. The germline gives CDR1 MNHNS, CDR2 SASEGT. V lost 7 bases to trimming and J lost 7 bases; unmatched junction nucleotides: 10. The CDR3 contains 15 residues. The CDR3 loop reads CASNWGTGGEGGYTF. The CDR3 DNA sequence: TGTGCCAGCAACTGGGGGACAGGGGGCGAGGGTGGCTACACCTTC.

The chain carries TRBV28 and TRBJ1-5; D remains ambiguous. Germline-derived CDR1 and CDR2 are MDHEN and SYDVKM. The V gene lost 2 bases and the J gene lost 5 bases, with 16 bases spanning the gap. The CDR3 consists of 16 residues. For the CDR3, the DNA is TGTGCCAGCAGTTTAGTCAGACTCTCAGGCGATCAGCCCCAGCATTTT. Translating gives CASSLVRLSGDQPQHF.